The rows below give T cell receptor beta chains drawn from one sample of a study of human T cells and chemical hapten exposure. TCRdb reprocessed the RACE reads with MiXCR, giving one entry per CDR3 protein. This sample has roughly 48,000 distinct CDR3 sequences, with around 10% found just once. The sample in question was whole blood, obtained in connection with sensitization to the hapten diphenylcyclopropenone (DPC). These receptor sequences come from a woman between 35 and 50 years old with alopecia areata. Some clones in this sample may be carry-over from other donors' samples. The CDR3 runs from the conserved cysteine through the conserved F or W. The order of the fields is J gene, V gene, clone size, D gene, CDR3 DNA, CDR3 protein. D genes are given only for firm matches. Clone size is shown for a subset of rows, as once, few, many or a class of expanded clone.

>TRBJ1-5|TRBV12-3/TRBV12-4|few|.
TGTGCCAGCAGTTTTATTAGCAATCAGCCCCAGCATTTT
CASSFISNQPQHF
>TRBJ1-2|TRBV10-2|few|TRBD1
TGCGCCAGCAGAGACCGACAGGGGGACCGGTCTAACTATGGCTACACCTTC
CASRDRQGDRSNYGYTF
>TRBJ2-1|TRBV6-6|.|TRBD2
TGTGCCAGCAGTTACTCGGTCGGGCGGGGGGGCCGCAATGAGCAGTTCTTC
CASSYSVGRGGRNEQFF
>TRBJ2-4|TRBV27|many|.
TGTGCCAGCAGTTCCCTAACACTCTATATAGCCAAAAACATTCAGTACTTC
CASSSLTLYIAKNIQYF
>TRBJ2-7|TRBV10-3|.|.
TGTGCCATCAGTGACAGTTCTAGGGCCTACGAGCAGTACTTC
CAISDSSRAYEQYF
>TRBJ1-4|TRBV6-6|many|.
TGTGCCAGCATTGAGGGGGGAAATGAAAAACTGTTTTTT
CASIEGGNEKLFF
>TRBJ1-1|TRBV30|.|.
TGTGCCTGGAGTGTACAATCGAACACTGAAGCTTTCTTT
CAWSVQSNTEAFF
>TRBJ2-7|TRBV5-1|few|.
TGCGCCAACAGCTTGGTTGGGGGACCGACCTACGAGCAGTACTTC
CANSLVGGPTYEQYF
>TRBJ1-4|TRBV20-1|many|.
TGCAGTGCTTCCAGAGCGGATGAAAAACTGTTTTTT
CSASRADEKLFF
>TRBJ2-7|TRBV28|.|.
TGTGCCAGCAGGCAGATACCACCCTCCTACGAGCAGTACTTC
CASRQIPPSYEQYF
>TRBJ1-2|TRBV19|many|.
TGTGCCAGTACCTCGACAGGCCCCCTCGGGAGCTACACCTTC
CASTSTGPLGSYTF
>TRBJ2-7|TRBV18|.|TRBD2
TGTGCCAGCTCACCCACAAGCGGGATATCCCACGAGCAGTACTTC
CASSPTSGISHEQYF
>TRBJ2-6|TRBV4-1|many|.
TGCGCCAGCAGCCTCCGGGACCCCCGAAGGACTCTCTCTGGGGCCAACGTCCTGACTTTC
CASSLRDPRRTLSGANVLTF
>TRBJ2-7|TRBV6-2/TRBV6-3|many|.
TGTGCCAGCAGAACTGCCGTCGGGACTGGATACTACGAGCAGTACTTC
CASRTAVGTGYYEQYF
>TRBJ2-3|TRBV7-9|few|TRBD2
TGTGCCAGCAGTCTTCAGGGACTACTGAGCACAGATACGCAGTATTTT
CASSLQGLLSTDTQYF
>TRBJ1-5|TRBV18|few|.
TGTGCCAGCTCACCACCCCCCGGGGGCAATCAGCCCCAGCATTTT
CASSPPPGGNQPQHF
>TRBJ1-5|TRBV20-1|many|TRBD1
TGCAGTGCCCAACCGGGACAGGGACTATTGAACAATCAGCCCCAGCATTTT
CSAQPGQGLLNNQPQHF
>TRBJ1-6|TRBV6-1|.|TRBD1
TGTGCCAGCATTTTCCTTTCGGGACAGGTGGCGAATTCACCCCTCCACTTT
CASIFLSGQVANSPLHF
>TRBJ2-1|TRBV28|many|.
TGTGCCAGCAGTTCCTCAGCACTTTCAAAGGACGATGAGCAGTTCTTC
CASSSSALSKDDEQFF
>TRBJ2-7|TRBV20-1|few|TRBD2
TGCAGTGTCCCTTGGGAGGGAAGGGTCGAGCAGTACTTC
CSVPWEGRVEQYF
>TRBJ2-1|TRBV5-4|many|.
TGTGCCAGCACCTCCCAGTTAATCTCCTACAATGAGCAGTTCTTC
CASTSQLISYNEQFF
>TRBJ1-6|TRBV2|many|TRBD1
TGTGCCAGCACCCGCGGACAGGGGACAACACCCCTCCACTTT
CASTRGQGTTPLHF
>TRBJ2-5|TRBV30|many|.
TGTGCCTGGAGTCGGGCGCCGGGGGCGAAGACCCAGTACTTC
CAWSRAPGAKTQYF
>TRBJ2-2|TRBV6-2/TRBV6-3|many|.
TGTGCCAGCAGTTACGCTACCAGGGGGGAGCTGTTTTTT
CASSYATRGELFF
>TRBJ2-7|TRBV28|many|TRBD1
TGTGCCAGCGAACATCCGGGACAGGCCTACGAGCAGTACTTC
CASEHPGQAYEQYF
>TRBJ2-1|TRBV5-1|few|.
TGCGCCAGCAGCTTGACGGGAGAGGGCTATGAGCAGTTCTTC
CASSLTGEGYEQFF
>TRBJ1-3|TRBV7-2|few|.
TGTGCCAGCAGCTTACAGATTTCTGGAAACACCATATATTTT
CASSLQISGNTIYF
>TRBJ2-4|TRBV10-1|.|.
TGCGCCAGCAGTGAGTCCGGTGTAGCCAAAAACATTCAGTACTTC
CASSESGVAKNIQYF
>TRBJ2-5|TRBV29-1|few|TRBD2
TGCAGCGTCGGGAAGCGGGGGGCACAAGAGACCCAGTACTTC
CSVGKRGAQETQYF
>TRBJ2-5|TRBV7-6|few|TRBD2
TGTGCCAGCAGCGCGACCGGGACTAGCCAAGAGACCCAGTACTTC
CASSATGTSQETQYF
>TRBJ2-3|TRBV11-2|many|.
TGTGCCAGCAGCTACCCTGGTGGTACGCAGTATTTT
CASSYPGGTQYF
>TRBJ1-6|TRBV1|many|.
TGCACCAGCAGCCAAGGTCAGGGAACTTATAATTCACCCCTCCACTTT
CTSSQGQGTYNSPLHF
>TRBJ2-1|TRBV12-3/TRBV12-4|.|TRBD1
TGTGCCAGCAGTTTGGGGACAGGGGGCAATGAGCAGTTCTTC
CASSLGTGGNEQFF
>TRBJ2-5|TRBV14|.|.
TGTGCCAGCAGCCAGTCCGGGGGAGTCCAAGAGACCCAGTACTTC
CASSQSGGVQETQYF
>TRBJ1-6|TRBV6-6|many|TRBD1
TGTGCCAGCAGTTGGACAGGGGATTCACCCCTCCACTTT
CASSWTGDSPLHF
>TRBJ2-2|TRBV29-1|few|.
TGCAGCGTTGACAGGGGAAGAACCGGGGAGCTGTTTTTT
CSVDRGRTGELFF
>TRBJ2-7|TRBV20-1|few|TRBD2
TGCAGTGCTAGTCCCTGGACGGGGGGGGACTACGAGCAGTACTTC
CSASPWTGGDYEQYF
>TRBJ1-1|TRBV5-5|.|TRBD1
TGTGCCAGCAGCTTGGGACAGGGTTGGACTGAAGCTTTCTTT
CASSLGQGWTEAFF
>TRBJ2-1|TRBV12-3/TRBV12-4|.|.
TGTGCCAGCAGTTTTTTGGGGAAAGGTGATGAGCAGTTCTTC
CASSFLGKGDEQFF